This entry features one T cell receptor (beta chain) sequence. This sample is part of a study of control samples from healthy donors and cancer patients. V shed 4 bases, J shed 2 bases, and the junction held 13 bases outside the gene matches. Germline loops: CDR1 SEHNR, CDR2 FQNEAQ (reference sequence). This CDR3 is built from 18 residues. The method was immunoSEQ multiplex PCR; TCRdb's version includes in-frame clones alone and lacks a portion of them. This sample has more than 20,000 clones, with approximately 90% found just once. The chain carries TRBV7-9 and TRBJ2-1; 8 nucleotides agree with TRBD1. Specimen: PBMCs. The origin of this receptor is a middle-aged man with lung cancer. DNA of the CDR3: TGTGCCAGCAGCTCCCTGGGTGGCTCAGGGGGCCCCTACAATGAGCAGTTCTTC. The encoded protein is CASSSLGGSGGPYNEQFF.